The present TCR beta chain was sequenced within a study of CD4+ T cells in melanoma. The protocol was immunoSEQ multiplex PCR, while the TCRdb copy is restricted to in-frame clones and leaves out a portion. The data contain about 140,000 clones, about 90% of them singletons. This receptor was taken from a human donor with melanoma.

The CDR3 protein is CAWDRAGTTEAFF. The CDR3 DNA reads as TGTGCCTGGGACAGGGCCGGTACCACTGAAGCTTTCTTT. The rearrangement joins TRBV30 to TRBJ1-1; 7 bases fit TRBD1. The CDR3 spans 13 residues. Germline values: CDR1 GTSNPN, CDR2 SVGIG (reference sequence). The ends lost 5 bases at V and 4 bases at J; junction bases unmatched: 7.